The entry below gives a single TCR beta chain sequence along with its context. What it recognizes is unknown. This entry belongs to a study of shared clonotypes between healthy human individuals. This CDR3 comprises 13 residues. V was shortened by 7 bases and J by 2 bases, with 9 bases between the two germline ends. Per germline, CDR1 MNHNS and CDR2 SASEGT. The naive CD8 population came from CD45RO-negative cells selected for CCR7, without terminally differentiated effector memory CD45RA+ cells. Points from the study as a whole: The low donor count limited represented genetic and exposure-history diversity. Sharing across four donors was seen in 4% to 5% of naive CD4 clonotypes. Larger estimated richness was generally recorded for naive subsets relative to memory subsets.

Measured with immunoSEQ multiplex PCR; TCRdb has only the in-frame clones, and not every one. The table shows approximately 2,000,000 clones, with 85% to 95% occurring only once. This TCR came from a man aged 18 to 35 in good health. Some clones in this sample may be carry-over from other donors' samples. This rearrangement joins TRBV6-1 to TRBJ2-1, with D tentatively TRBD2 (6 bases). Material: naive CD8+ T cells from PBMCs. CDR3 nucleotide sequence: TGTGCCAGCACGGCGGGAACCTACAATGAGCAGTTCTTC. Protein: CASTAGTYNEQFF.